These 12 T cell receptor beta chains were all obtained from the same sample, sequenced in a study of blood T cell repertoires in COVID-19. Sequencing used immunoSEQ multiplex PCR; TCRdb keeps in-frame clones, though not all of them. Here the sample spans about 77,000 clones, more than 80% being singletons. Source material: peripheral blood. These receptors came from a woman aged 70-85 years with acute or convalescent COVID-19.

The chain joins TRBV1 to TRBJ1-5. TRBV1 has pseudogene status. The CDR3 loop spans 17 amino acids. CDR3: CTSSQDGRADGNQPQHF. The CDR3 region has the DNA TGCACCAGCAGCCAGGACGGGAGAGCTGATGGCAATCAGCCCCAGCATTTT.

This clone was observed a handful of times. Its ends do not fully match the called genes, so a read error is possible. V and J are TRBV19 and TRBJ1-6, with no clear D. In germline, CDR1 is LNHDA, CDR2 SQIVND (reference sequence). This CDR3 region has 13 residues. The CDR3 spells CASRVSFGSPLHF. The DNA of the CDR3 is TGTGCGAGTAGGGTGTCTTTCGGGTCACCCCTCCACTTT.

This clone showed up just once. The V gene is TRBV6-2 or TRBV6-3, the J gene TRBJ2-1; TRBD2 agrees at 9 bases. Germline CDR1 reads MNHEY; CDR2 reads SVGEGT. CDR3 length: 16 residues. J lost 3 bases, V lost 0 bases, and 3 bases had no gene match. In DNA form, the CDR3 reads TGTGCCAGCAGTTACTCGATGACTAGCGGCTACAATGAGCAGTTCTTC. The encoded protein is CASSYSMTSGYNEQFF.

A note on this clone: The junction and the germline gene differ at one end; a read error may be behind it. V usage is TRBV7-2 and J usage is TRBJ2-3; perhaps TRBD2 as D (5 bases). CDR1 is SGHTA, CDR2 FQGNSA, per germline. The CDR3 is made up of 13 amino acids. The CDR3 loop is CASTPSSTDTQYF. Written as DNA, the CDR3 is TGTGCCAGCACCCCATCTAGCACGGATACGCAGTATTTT.

The chain has TRBV18 and TRBJ2-7; the D is unclear. The CDR3 runs to 15 residues. V was cut by 3 bases and J by 2 bases, with 14 bases left in between. Germline CDR1 reads KGHSH; CDR2 reads LQKENI. This CDR3 is CASSPTSGITYEQYF. The CDR3 DNA is TGTGCCAGCTCACCCACCTCCGGTATTACCTACGAGCAGTACTTC.

This chain connects TRBV5-8 to TRBJ2-3; D may be TRBD2 (6 bases). CDR1 is SGHTS and CDR2 is YDEGEE in the germline V gene. Trimming left V 5 bases short and J 5 bases short, with 9 bases between. The CDR3 length is 12 residues. The CDR3, as DNA: TGTGCCAGCAGTTACGGGGGAGATACGCAGTATTTT. Protein sequence: CASSYGGDTQYF.

The chain combines TRBV7-9 with TRBJ2-5, with no clear D. Trimming cost V 5 bases and J 2 bases, with 9 bases left between them. Germline loops: CDR1 SEHNR, CDR2 FQNEAQ (reference sequence). The CDR3 contains 13 residues. The CDR3 is CASSHYSQETQYF. The CDR3 coding sequence is TGTGCCAGCAGCCATTACTCTCAAGAGACCCAGTACTTC. Combining the CDR3 with reference TRBV7-9 and TRBJ2-5 gives the whole variable domain DTGVSQNPRHKITKRGQNVTFRCDPISEHNRLYWYRQTLGQGPEFLTYFQNEAQLEKSRLLSDRFSAERPKGSFSTLEIQRTEQGDSAMYLCASSHYSQETQYFGPGTRLLVL.

The genes are TRBV12-3 or TRBV12-4 and TRBJ1-2; TRBD1 is a possible D gene (6 bases). The length of the CDR3 is 13 residues. Trimming removed 5 bases at V and 4 bases at J, with 11 bases between. This chain's CDR3 is CASSGGHLYGYTF. CDR3 bases: TGTGCCAGCAGTGGGGGACACCTCTATGGCTACACCTTC.

This chain uses TRBV7-2 with TRBJ2-3, with D possibly being TRBD2 (6 bases). The CDR3 runs 16 residues. V shed 5 bases and J shed 6 bases, with 21 bases lying between them. Looked up from germline, CDR1 is SGHTA and CDR2 is FQGNSA. The CDR3 sequence is CASSPRIRGSGDTQYF. The CDR3 coding sequence is TGTGCCAGCAGCCCCCGGATCCGGGGGAGTGGGGATACGCAGTATTTT.

The gene calls are TRBV11-2 and TRBJ2-7, with TRBD1 identical over 11 bases. V lost 6 bases, J lost 3 bases, and 4 bases stayed unmatched. Per the germline V gene, CDR1 is SGHAT and CDR2 is FQNNGV. This CDR3 spans 14 amino acids. CDR3 coding DNA: TGTGCCAGCAGTTGGGGGACAGGGGGCTACGAGCAGTACTTC. Translation gives CASSWGTGGYEQYF.

The rearrangement joins TRBV6-5 to TRBJ1-2, with D uncertain. V was shortened by 0 bases and J by 6 bases, with 11 bases between the two germline ends. Germline V gives CDR1 MNHEY, CDR2 SVGAGI. The CDR3 covers 14 residues. The CDR3 spells CASSYSRRGDGYTF. The CDR3 nucleotides read TGTGCCAGCAGTTACTCAAGGCGGGGTGATGGCTACACCTTC.

The J gene is TRBJ1-2, the V gene TRBV25-1; maybe TRBD1 (6 bases). V lost 3 bases, J lost 3 bases, and 20 bases lay in between. CDR3 length equals 17 residues. Per germline, CDR1 MGHDK and CDR2 SYGVNS. CDR3 sequence: CASSEDTSDSIYYGYTF. In DNA, the CDR3 is TGTGCCAGCAGTGAGGATACATCGGACAGCATCTACTATGGCTACACCTTC.